Described below is a single T cell receptor beta chain sequence and its context. Its specificity is not known. The CDR3 goes on 3 residues after the read ends, and that part is filled in from the germline J gene. V was pared by 5 bases and J by 3 bases, with 9 bases of the junction left unmatched. The CDR3 totals 15 residues. Germline assignment: CDR1 PRHDT and CDR2 FYEKMQ (reference sequence). Patients and controls were mostly of Caucasian heritage. Donors gave 5 to 8 ml heparinized peripheral whole blood. This sample stems from a study of T cell clonality in common variable immunodeficiency. Study-level points and caveats: Compared with healthy controls, CVID subjects showed increased TCRbeta clonality, mostly in about a third. Shared TCRbeta clones were fewer between CVID subjects than controls.

Clones were read by immunoSEQ multiplex PCR, and TCRdb kept only the in-frame ones, dropping some. The table lists around 39,000 clones, with no singletons. The sample taken for sequencing was peripheral blood mononuclear cells. The genes are TRBV13 and TRBJ1-2, with TRBD1 identical over 7 bases. The receptor's source is a person aged 18 to 75 in good health. The chain's CDR3 is CASSPGDRDDYGYTF. The part of the CDR3 DNA that was read is TGTGCCAGCAGCCCCGGCGACAGGGATGACTATGGC.